These T cell receptor beta chains were read from a single sample in a study of cytomegalovirus exposure and HLA in healthy donors. Generated by immunoSEQ multiplex PCR, the TCRdb table keeps only in-frame clones and is missing some. The sample records approximately 150,000 clones, just under 75% being singletons. Sample: PBMCs. The receptors stem from a woman between 18 and 30 years old in good health and CMV-seronegative. Each CDR3 is given with its conserved first and last residue. Fields, in order: V gene, J gene, D gene, clone size, CDR3 DNA, CDR3 protein. The D gene is left open where the match is weak. Rows may omit the clone size; those that give it use once, few, many or a size class.

TRBV4-2	TRBJ1-4	.	once	TGTGCCAGCAGCCGCACCGGATCAGGGGCTAATGAAAAACTGTTTTTT	CASSRTGSGANEKLFF
TRBV6-1	TRBJ2-7	TRBD1	.	TGTGCCAGCACAGTTCATCCGGGACAGAGCTACGAGCAGTACTTC	CASTVHPGQSYEQYF
TRBV19	TRBJ1-5	.	.	TGTGCCAGTAGCCCTATGGGGGACACTCAGCCCCAGCATTTT	CASSPMGDTQPQHF
TRBV19	TRBJ1-1	.	.	TGTGCCAGTAGTATTAGTACAACAGGTCCGGAAGAAGCTTTCTTT	CASSISTTGPEEAFF
TRBV7-2	TRBJ1-2	TRBD1	.	TGTGCCAGCAGCTTAAGATCCGGGACAGGCATAGCTGGCTACACCTTC	CASSLRSGTGIAGYTF
TRBV7-2	TRBJ2-6	.	.	TGTGCCAGCAAAGTCGGGAGCTCTGGGGCCAACGTCCTGACTTTC	CASKVGSSGANVLTF
TRBV6-5	TRBJ2-1	TRBD2	once	TGTGCCAGCAGTTACGGGAGGGCCGGGTCGGGTGAGCAGTTCTTC	CASSYGRAGSGEQFF
TRBV11-2	TRBJ2-1	TRBD2	few	TGTGCCGGCAGCGGGACTAGCTCCTACAATGAGCAGTTCTTC	CAGSGTSSYNEQFF
TRBV10-1	TRBJ2-5	TRBD2	.	TGCGCCAGCAGTGAGGTTGGCGGGAGGATCGAGACCCAGTACTTC	CASSEVGGRIETQYF
TRBV5-1	TRBJ1-2	TRBD1	once	TGCGCCAGCAGCCCGGACAGGGGACATGGCTACACCTTC	CASSPDRGHGYTF
TRBV5-5	TRBJ1-1	TRBD1	.	TGTGCCAGCAGCTTGGGCCCGCGGACAGGGCCATTTTTCTTT	CASSLGPRTGPFFF